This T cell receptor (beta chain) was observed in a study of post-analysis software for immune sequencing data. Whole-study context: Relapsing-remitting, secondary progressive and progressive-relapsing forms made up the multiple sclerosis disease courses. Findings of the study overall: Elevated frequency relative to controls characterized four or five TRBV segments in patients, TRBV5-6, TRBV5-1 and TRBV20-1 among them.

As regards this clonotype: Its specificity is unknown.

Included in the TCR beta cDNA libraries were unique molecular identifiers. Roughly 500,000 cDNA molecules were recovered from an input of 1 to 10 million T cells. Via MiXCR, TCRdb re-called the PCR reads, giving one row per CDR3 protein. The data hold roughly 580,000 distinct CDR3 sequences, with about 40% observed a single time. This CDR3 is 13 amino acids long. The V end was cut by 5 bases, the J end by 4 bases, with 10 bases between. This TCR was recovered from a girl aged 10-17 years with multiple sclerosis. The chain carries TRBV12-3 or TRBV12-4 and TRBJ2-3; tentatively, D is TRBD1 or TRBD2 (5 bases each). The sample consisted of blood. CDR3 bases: TGTGCCAGCAGTCAAGAGGGGCCAGATACGCAGTATTTT. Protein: CASSQEGPDTQYF.